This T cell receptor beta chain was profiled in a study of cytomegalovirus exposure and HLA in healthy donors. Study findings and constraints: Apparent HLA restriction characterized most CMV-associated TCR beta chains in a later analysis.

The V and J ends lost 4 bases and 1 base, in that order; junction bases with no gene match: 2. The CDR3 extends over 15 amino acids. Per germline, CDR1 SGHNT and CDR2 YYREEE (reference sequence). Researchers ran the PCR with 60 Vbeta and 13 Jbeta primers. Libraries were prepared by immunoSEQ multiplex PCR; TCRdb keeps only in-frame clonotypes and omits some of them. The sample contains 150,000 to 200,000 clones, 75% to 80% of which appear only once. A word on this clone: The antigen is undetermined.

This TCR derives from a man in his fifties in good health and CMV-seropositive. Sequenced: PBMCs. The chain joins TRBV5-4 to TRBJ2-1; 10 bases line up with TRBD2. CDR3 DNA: TGTGCCAGCAGCCTTAGCGGGGGGTCCTACAATGAGCAGTTCTTC. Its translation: CASSLSGGSYNEQFF.